Detailed here is one TCR beta chain. The antigen is not known. The entry originates in a study of T-cell memory formation after mild COVID-19. Study details: TCR clusters were mostly donor specific.

Constant-segment primers were used for 5'RACE, and the resulting TCR alpha and TCR beta cDNA libraries carried sample barcodes and UMIs. TCRdb re-called the 5' RACE reads with MiXCR, one entry per CDR3 protein. The sample carries approximately 400,000 distinct CDR3 sequences, 20% to 25% recorded once. This CDR3 contains 17 residues. Germline V gives CDR1 MNHNS, CDR2 SASEGT. Trimming took 3 bases from V and 0 from J, leaving 12 bases between them. General study findings and limits: Shrinking CD4+ clones were chiefly CM and EM; CD8+ ones were chiefly EMRA.

The origin of this receptor is an adult woman who had mild COVID-19 (a few samples of this study predate the infection). Cell type and time point are not known. Sequencing was carried out using PBMCs or a T cell subset sorted from them (not recorded which). This rearrangement joins TRBV6-1 to TRBJ2-6, with a tentative D call TRBD1 (6 bases). CDR3 bases: TGTGCCAGCAGTGACGACAGGACGTCCTCTGGGGCCAACGTCCTGACTTTC. The encoded protein is CASSDDRTSSGANVLTF.